What follows is one T cell receptor beta chain and its context. This clone turned up a few times. Its binding antigen is unknown. It has no much larger one-base neighbor in the sample; base qualities were not kept. The immunoSEQ Assay, a bias-controlled multiplex PCR, was used to amplify TCRbeta CDR3 regions from genomic DNA. Regarding the original processing steps: Within the assay, amplification of reference gene primers was used to estimate how many nucleated cells each sample contained. Sequence reads were collapsed and filtered to measure the absolute abundance of every unique TCRbeta CDR3 rearrangement. For each sample, productive Simpson clonality was calculated as the square root of Simpson's diversity index across productive rearrangements. As stored in TCRdb, this immuneACCESS dataset retains in-frame rearrangements with V and J assigned. A fraction of the clones does not appear; measured against another copy, unresolved V genes explain less than half of the discrepancy, and the remainder lacks a known reason. V and J calls and clone size follow that table, whereas D and trimming were derived from the DNA. This sample has approximately 380,000 clones in its table, and 88% of those were observed once. The top ten hold approximately 1.2% of the sample.

Participants in the prospective study were enrolled through a virtual design, were aged about 18 to 100 years, and lived in roughly 24 United States geographic areas. Cohort assignment in the prospective study relied on participant-reported clinical history from a screening survey and a study questionnaire. For ImmuneRACE Cohort 3, a participant was defined as recovered based on two consecutive negative NP/OP PCR tests, clearance by a healthcare professional, or resolution of symptoms. In the prospective study, mobile phlebotomists collected whole blood, serum and a nasopharyngeal or oropharyngeal swab from each participant. Participants in the prospective study had the option to provide additional blood draws and questionnaires over an approximately 2-month period. Before DNA extraction, prospective study blood samples were shipped either frozen or at room temperature. This sample is drawn from a study of blood T cell repertoires in COVID-19 (dated by TCRdb to 2020 to 2021). Some background on the complete study: Samples covering the acute and convalescent phases of COVID-19 were provided by collaborators in the United States, Italy and Spain. The dataset comprised deeply sampled blood TCRbeta repertoires from subjects exposed to, actively infected with, or recovered from COVID-19. Sample metadata almost always included a de-identified subject ID, COVID-19 status, age in years and sex. Where HLA class I and class II types were available, the types were taken from metadata supplied by the sample provider, not from assay-based typing. The prospective study material was composed of cDNA or gDNA derived from T cells, B-cell-depleted T cells, or PBMCs. A freely available public database, intended as a resource for researchers studying the immune response to SARS-CoV-2, is where the repertoires were released. Samples were obtained from the ongoing ImmuneRACE study (first 160 participants) and from roughly 1,300 subjects provided by 6 global collaborators. Findings and caveats that apply to the study as a whole: The quantity of clinical and demographic metadata differed by source and by participant and was supplied without curation.

The V and J ends are trimmed by 1 base and 8 bases, leaving 17 bases between them. The CDR3 has 15 amino acids, counting the end cysteine and phenylalanine. Here the CDR3 DNA is all that survives: 45 bases in frame from base 1. CDR1 is given as PRHDT and CDR2 as FYEKMQ, both from the germline V gene (reference sequence). The sequence links TRBV13 to TRBJ1-2; TRBD1 is a possible D gene, resting on 6 matching bases. This TCR derives from a young woman who had recovered from COVID-19. The sample consisted of PBMCs or T cells enriched from blood (not recorded which). The DNA reads TGTGCCAGCAGCTTAGCCCTGGGGGGGGCTCGAGGCTACACCTTC. Its coded protein is CASSLALGGARGYTF.